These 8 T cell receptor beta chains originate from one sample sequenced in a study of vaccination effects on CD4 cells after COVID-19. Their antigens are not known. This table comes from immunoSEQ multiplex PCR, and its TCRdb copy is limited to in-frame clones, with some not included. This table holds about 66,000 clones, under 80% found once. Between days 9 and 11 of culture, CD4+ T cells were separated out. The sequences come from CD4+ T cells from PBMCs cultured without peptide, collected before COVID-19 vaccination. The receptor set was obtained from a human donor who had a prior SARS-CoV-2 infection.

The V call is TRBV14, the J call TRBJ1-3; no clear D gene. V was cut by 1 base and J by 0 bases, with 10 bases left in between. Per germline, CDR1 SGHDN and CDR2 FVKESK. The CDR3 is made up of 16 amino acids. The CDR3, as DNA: TGTGCCAGCAGCCAAGTCGACGCGAGCTCTGGAAACACCATATATTTT. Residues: CASSQVDASSGNTIYF.

Here the CDR3 DNA reads TGTGCCAGCAGCTCTACTAGCACAGATACGCAGTATTTT. As protein: CASSSTSTDTQYF. The chain uses TRBV11-3 and TRBJ2-3; no reliable D call. This CDR3 has 13 residues. Trimming stripped 4 bases from V and 0 bases from J, with 5 bases between. Germline V lookup: CDR1 SGHNT, CDR2 YENEEA. The full variable domain, completed using reference TRBV11-3 and TRBJ2-3, is EAGVVQSPRYKIIEKKQPVAFWCNPISGHNTLYWYLQNLGQGPELLIRYENEEAVDDSQLPKDRFSAERLKGVDSTLKIQPAELGDSAVYLCASSSTSTDTQYFGPGTRLTVL.

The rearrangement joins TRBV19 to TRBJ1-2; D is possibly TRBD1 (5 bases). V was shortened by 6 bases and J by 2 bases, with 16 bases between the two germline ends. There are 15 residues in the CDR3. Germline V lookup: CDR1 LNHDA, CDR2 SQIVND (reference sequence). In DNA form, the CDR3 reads TGTGCCAGTAGAGGGGACGGAGGTCCCAACTATGGCTACACCTTC. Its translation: CASRGDGGPNYGYTF.

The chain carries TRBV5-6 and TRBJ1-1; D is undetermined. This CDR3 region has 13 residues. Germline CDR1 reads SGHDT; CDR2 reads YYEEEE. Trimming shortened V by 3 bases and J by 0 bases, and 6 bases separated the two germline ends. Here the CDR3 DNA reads TGTGCCAGCAGCTCAAAGTTGAACACTGAAGCTTTCTTT. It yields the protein CASSSKLNTEAFF.

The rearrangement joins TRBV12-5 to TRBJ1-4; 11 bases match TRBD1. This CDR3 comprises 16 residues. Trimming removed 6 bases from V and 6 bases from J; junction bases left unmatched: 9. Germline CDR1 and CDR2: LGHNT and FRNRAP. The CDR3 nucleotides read TGTGCTAGTGGCGTCGGACAGGGGGCACCCTATGAAAAACTGTTTTTT. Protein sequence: CASGVGQGAPYEKLFF.

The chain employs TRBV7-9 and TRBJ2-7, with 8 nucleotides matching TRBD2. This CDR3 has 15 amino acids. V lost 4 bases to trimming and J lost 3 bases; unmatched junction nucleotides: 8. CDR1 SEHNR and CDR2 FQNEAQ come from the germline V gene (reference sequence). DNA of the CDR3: TGTGCCAGCAGCTCAAAGACTAGCGTGAACTACGAGCAGTACTTC. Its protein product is CASSSKTSVNYEQYF.

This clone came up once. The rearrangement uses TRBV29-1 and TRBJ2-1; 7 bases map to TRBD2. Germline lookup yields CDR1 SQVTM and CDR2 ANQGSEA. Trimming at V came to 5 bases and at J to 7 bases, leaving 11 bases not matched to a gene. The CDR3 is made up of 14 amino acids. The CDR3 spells CSVRGESGGNEQFF. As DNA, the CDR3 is TGCAGCGTTCGGGGGGAATCTGGGGGAAATGAGCAGTTCTTC.

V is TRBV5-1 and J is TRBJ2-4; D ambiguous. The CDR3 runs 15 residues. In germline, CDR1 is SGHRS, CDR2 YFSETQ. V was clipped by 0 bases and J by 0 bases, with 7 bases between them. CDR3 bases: TGCGCCAGCAGCTTGGGTCAGGTAGCCAAAAACATTCAGTACTTC. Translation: CASSLGQVAKNIQYF.